Here is one T cell receptor beta chain with its context. The antigen remains unidentified. Second doses at about 4 or about 12 weeks were pooled. Data came from immunoSEQ multiplex PCR; TCRdb stores just in-frame clones and leaves some out. This table holds about 140,000 clones, over 90% found once. The data belong to a study of T cell responses to AZD1222 COVID-19 vaccine. This CDR3 has 14 residues. CDR1 and CDR2 (germline): SGHDN, FVKESK. Trimming shortened V by 0 bases and J by 3 bases, and 8 bases separated the two germline ends. General study points: Clonal diversity may have been underestimated, and the donors were mostly white British, with more females than males. Spike-specific TCR breadth and depth grew following two AZD1222 doses. CD4 TCRs linked to vaccination spanned spike, dominating at 160-218 and 743-854.

This TCR was sampled from an adult who received the AZD1222 COVID-19 vaccine. Source: peripheral blood, taken 28 days after the second AZD1222 dose. The rearrangement uses TRBV14 and TRBJ1-1, with D hard to call. CDR3 protein: CASSQDPGYTEAFF. CDR3 sequence (DNA): TGTGCCAGCAGCCAAGATCCCGGGTACACTGAAGCTTTCTTT.